This TCR beta chain was documented in a study of spatial heterogeneity in lung cancer. Time point here: sample taken at primary tumor resection. Untreated early-stage non-small cell lung cancer patients, 65 to 90 in total, were the donors. This clonotype was counted many times. TCRdb reanalysed the 5' RACE reads using MiXCR and keeps one entry per CDR3 protein. The data hold roughly 39,000 distinct CDR3 sequences, with 6.8% observed a single time. The starting material was PBMCs, obtained at surgery. The TCR was taken from a female donor with early-stage non-small cell lung cancer.

The CDR3 DNA reads as TGCAGTGCAAAGGACGGTAGCTCCTATAATTCACCCCTCCACTTT. Its protein product is CSAKDGSSYNSPLHF. The chain joins TRBV20-1 to TRBJ1-6; D is unclear. CDR1 and CDR2 from the germline V gene are DFQATT and SNEGSKA (reference sequence). V was trimmed by 6 bases and J by 0 bases, leaving 12 bases between them. This CDR3 has 15 residues.